This record covers a single T cell receptor (beta chain). This entry belongs to a study of blood T cell repertoires in COVID-19. The table came from immunoSEQ multiplex PCR; TCRdb's copy has only in-frame clones and leaves some out. The sample shows around 190,000 clones, nearly 90% of them seen only once. This CDR3 spans 13 amino acids. CDR1 and CDR2 (germline): SGHRS, YFSETQ. Trimming pared 4 bases from V and 5 bases from J, leaving 11 bases between. Specimen: peripheral blood. This chain uses TRBV5-1 with TRBJ2-3; tentatively, D is TRBD2 (6 bases). This receptor was taken from a middle-aged man with COVID-19, enrolled during active disease. CDR3 sequence reads: CASSRLVGDTQYF. The CDR3 DNA sequence: TGCGCCAGCAGCCGACTAGTGGGAGATACGCAGTATTTT.